The source of this T cell receptor (beta chain) is a study of shared clonotypes between healthy human individuals. Study-level findings and limits: Relative to memory subsets, naive subsets generally showed larger estimated richness. Non-shared clonotypes were found to have lower generation probabilities than the clonotypes that were shared by all four of the sorted-subset donors.

In the case of this clone: The antigen remains undetermined.

Unmatched junction bases numbered 10, after V lost 6 bases and J lost 4 bases. CDR1 and CDR2 (germline): MDHEN, SYDVKM. The CDR3 contains 15 residues. Clones were sequenced by immunoSEQ multiplex PCR, and TCRdb holds only the in-frame ones, with some missing. The data contain over a million clones, 98% to 99% of them seen just once; the ten biggest clones take up around 0.33%. The genes are TRBV28 and TRBJ2-7, with TRBD1 identical over 9 bases. The sequenced sample consisted of naive CD4+ T cells sorted from blood. Subset noted: CD45RA+ positively selected. This TCR was recovered from a young man in good health. CDR3 in amino acids: CASRPSGTGSYEQYF. Here the CDR3 DNA reads TGTGCCAGCAGACCTTCCGGGACAGGGTCTTACGAGCAGTACTTC.